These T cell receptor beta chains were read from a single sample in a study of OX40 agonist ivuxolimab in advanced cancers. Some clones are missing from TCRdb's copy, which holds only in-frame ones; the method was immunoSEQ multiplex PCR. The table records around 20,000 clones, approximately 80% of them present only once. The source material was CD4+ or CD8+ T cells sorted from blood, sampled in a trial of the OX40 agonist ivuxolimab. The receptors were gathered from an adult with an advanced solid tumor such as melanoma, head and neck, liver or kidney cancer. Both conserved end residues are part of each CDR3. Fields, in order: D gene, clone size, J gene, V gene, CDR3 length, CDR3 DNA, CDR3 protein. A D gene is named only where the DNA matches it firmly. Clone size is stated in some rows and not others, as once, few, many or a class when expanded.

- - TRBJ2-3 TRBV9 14 TGTGCCAGCAGCGTTGGAGGGAGCACAGATACGCAGTATTTT CASSVGGSTDTQYF
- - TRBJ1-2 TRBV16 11 TGTGCCAGCAGCCTGACGAGCGACTTGACCTTC CASSLTSDLTF
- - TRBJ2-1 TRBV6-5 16 TGTGCCAGCACCTACTCAGGGGCGTGGACCTACAATGAGCAGTTCTTC CASTYSGAWTYNEQFF
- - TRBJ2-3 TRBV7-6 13 TGTGCCAGCAGCTCCGACAGCACAGATACGCAGTATTTT CASSSDSTDTQYF
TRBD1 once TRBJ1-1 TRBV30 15 TGTGCCTGGAGGAACCGGGGACAGTGGAACACTGAAGCTTTCTTT CAWRNRGQWNTEAFF
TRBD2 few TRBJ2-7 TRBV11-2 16 TGTGCCAGCAGCTTAGATTGGCTAGCGGGTCGCTACGAGCAGTACTTC CASSLDWLAGRYEQYF
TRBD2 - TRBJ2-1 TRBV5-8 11 TGTGCCAGCTATTCGGGGGGTGAGCAGTTCTTC CASYSGGEQFF
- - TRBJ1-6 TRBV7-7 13 TGTGCTAGCAGCTCGGACCCCGATTCACCCCTCCACTTT CASSSDPDSPLHF
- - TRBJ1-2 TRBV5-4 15 TGTGCCAGCAGCTGGATGGGGGAACCTAACTATGGCTACACCTTC CASSWMGEPNYGYTF
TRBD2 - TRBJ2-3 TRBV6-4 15 TGTGCCAGCAGCTACAGCGGGGGGACCACAGATACGCAGTATTTT CASSYSGGTTDTQYF
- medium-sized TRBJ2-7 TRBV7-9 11 TGTGCCAGCAGCCAGGGCCACGAGCAGTACTTC CASSQGHEQYF
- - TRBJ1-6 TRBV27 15 TGTGCCAGCAGTAGCCAGGACGGGTATAATTCACCCCTCCACTTT CASSSQDGYNSPLHF
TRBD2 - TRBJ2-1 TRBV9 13 TGTGCCAGCAGCGGGACTAGCGGTGCTGAGCAGTTCTTC CASSGTSGAEQFF
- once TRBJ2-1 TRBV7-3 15 TGTGCCAGCAGCCCCCAGGGCAGGGCGGTGAGTGAGCAGTTCTTC CASSPQGRAVSEQFF
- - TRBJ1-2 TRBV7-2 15 TGTGCCAGCAGCTTGGAGGGATCGGGATTAGGCGGCTACACCTTC CASSLEGSGLGGYTF
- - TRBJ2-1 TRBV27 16 TGTGCCAGCAGTACCTATCAAGGACGCTCGGCGAATGAGCAGTTCTTC CASSTYQGRSANEQFF
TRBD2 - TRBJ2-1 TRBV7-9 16 TGTGCCAGCAGCCCAACTAGCGGGGGGCACTACAATGAGCAGTTCTTC CASSPTSGGHYNEQFF
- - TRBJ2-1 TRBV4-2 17 TGTGCCAGCAGCCAAGGGGAAGGAGAGCTTTCCTACAATGAGCAGTTCTTC CASSQGEGELSYNEQFF
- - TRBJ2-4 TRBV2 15 TGTGCCAGCAGTGAGGATTCTACCGGGGGGCACATTCAGTACTTC CASSEDSTGGHIQYF
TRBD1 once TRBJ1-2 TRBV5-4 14 TGTGCCAGCAGCTTGCAGGGGGGAGGGGATGGCTACACCTTC CASSLQGGGDGYTF
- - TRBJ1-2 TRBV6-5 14 TGTGCCAGCAGTTACGCCGTTGGGCTAGATGGCTACACCTTC CASSYAVGLDGYTF
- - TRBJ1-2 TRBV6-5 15 TGTGCCAGCAGTTACTCGAAAGGGGCGAACTATGGCTACACCTTC CASSYSKGANYGYTF
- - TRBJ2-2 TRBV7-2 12 TGTGCCAGCAGCTTAGTGGCAAGGGAGCTGTTTTTT CASSLVARELFF
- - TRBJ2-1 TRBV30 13 TGTGCCCGTACAGGTGAGGCTCAAGCTGAGCAGTTCTTC CARTGEAQAEQFF
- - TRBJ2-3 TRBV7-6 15 TGTGCCAGCAGCAACCGGGCCACTGGCACAGATACGCAGTATTTT CASSNRATGTDTQYF
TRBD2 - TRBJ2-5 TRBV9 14 TGTGCCAGCGGAGCGGGGGGCCCGCAAGAGACCCAGTACTTC CASGAGGPQETQYF
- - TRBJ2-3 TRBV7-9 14 TGTGCCAGCTTAGGGGGCGGGGGGCCAGATACGCAGTATTTT CASLGGGGPDTQYF
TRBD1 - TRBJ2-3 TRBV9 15 TGTGCCAGCAGCATACAGGGGGCTCCCACAGATACGCAGTATTTT CASSIQGAPTDTQYF
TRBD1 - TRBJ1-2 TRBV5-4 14 TGTGCCAGCAGCTTGGCCGGGACAGGGTACGGCTACACCTTC CASSLAGTGYGYTF
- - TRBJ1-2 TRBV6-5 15 TGTGCCAGCAGCCAAGGCGAGTACTCTCCCTATGGCTACACCTTC CASSQGEYSPYGYTF
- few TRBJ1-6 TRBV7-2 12 TGTGCCAGCAGCCTTCCTAATTCACCCCTCCACTTT CASSLPNSPLHF
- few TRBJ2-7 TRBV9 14 TGTGCCAGCAGCGTAGTTGTCAGATCCTACGAGCAGTACTTC CASSVVVRSYEQYF
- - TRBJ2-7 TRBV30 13 TGTGCCTGGACCGGGGGAGTAACCTACGAGCAGTACTTC CAWTGGVTYEQYF
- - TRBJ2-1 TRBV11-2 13 TGTGCCAGCAGGCTTCAGGGACCCGGGGTGAAATTCTTC CASRLQGPGVKFF
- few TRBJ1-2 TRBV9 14 TGTGCCAGCAGCGTAGGGGTGGGACCCTATGGCTACACCTTC CASSVGVGPYGYTF
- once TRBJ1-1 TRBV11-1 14 TGTGCCAGCAGCCCCGAGCGGGGGTTCGCTGAAGCTTTCTTT CASSPERGFAEAFF